Below, 2 T cell receptor beta chains from the same sample are listed, as sequenced in a study of identifying expanded T cells in peripheral blood. Profiled with immunoSEQ multiplex PCR; TCRdb holds only in-frame clones, not every one. Here the sample spans 120,000 or so clones, approximately 84% being singletons. Sequencing was carried out using blood. These TCRs come from a person aged 18-69 years in good health.

The chain recombines TRBV30 with TRBJ1-3; D remains unclear. Germline CDR1 GTSNPN, CDR2 SVGIG (reference sequence). V shed 2 bases and J shed 2 bases, with 10 bases lying between them. This CDR3 region has 14 residues. The CDR3 bases are TGTGCCTGGAGTCTTGCAGGAGCTGGAAACACCATATATTTT. Its protein product is CAWSLAGAGNTIYF.

J is TRBJ1-5 and V is TRBV18, with D perhaps matching TRBD1 (6 bases). Germline values: CDR1 KGHSH, CDR2 LQKENI. The length of the CDR3 is 15 residues. With 6 bases removed from V and 0 bases from J, the gap between germline ends came to 12 bases. In DNA, the CDR3 is TGTGCCAGCTCGCCGGCAGGGGATAGCAATCAGCCCCAGCATTTT. Translating it yields CASSPAGDSNQPQHF. Complete variable domain (other parts from reference TRBV18 and TRBJ1-5): NAGVMQNPRHLVRRRGQEARLRCSPMKGHSHVYWYRQLPEEGLKFMVYLQKENIIDESGMPKERFSAEFPKEGPSILRIQQVVRGDSAAYFCASSPAGDSNQPQHFGDGTRLSIL.